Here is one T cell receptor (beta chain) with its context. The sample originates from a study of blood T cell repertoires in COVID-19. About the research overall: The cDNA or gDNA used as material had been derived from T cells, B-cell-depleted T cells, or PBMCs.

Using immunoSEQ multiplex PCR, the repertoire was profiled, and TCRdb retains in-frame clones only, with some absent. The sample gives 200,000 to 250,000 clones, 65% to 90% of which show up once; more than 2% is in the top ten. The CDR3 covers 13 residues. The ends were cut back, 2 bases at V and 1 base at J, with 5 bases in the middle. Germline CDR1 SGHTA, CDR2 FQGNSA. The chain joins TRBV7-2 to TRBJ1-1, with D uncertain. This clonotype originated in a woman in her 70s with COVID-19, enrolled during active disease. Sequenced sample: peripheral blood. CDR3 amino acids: CASSLLPNTEAFF. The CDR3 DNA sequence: TGTGCCAGCAGCTTACTCCCGAACACTGAAGCTTTCTTT. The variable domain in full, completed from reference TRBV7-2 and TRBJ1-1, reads GAGVSQSPSNKVTEKGKDVELRCDPISGHTALYWYRQSLGQGLEFLIYFQGNSAPDKSGLPSDRFSAERTGGSVSTLTIQRTQQEDSAVYLCASSLLPNTEAFFGQGTRLTVV.